This T cell receptor (beta chain) was identified during a study of Graves' ophthalmopathy and Graves' hyperthyroidism listed by TCRdb under 2018. With regard to the full study: Peripheral blood was collected before any treatment was given, at the time of initial diagnosis. In over 5 hyperthyroidism patients, the T-cell repertoire of thyroid tissue was compared with the T-cell repertoire of blood. The independent validation cohort included 20 or so hyperthyroidism patients plus 17 patients who later progressed from hyperthyroidism to ophthalmopathy. After sampling, hyperthyroidism patients received methimazole starting at 30 mg daily, and ophthalmopathy patients received high-dose intravenous methylprednisolone. In total, 135 blood samples were TCR-sequenced: under 45 ophthalmopathy, over 70 hyperthyroidism and approximately 17 hyperthyroidism-to-ophthalmopathy patients. To explore V-J signatures distinguishing ophthalmopathy from hyperthyroidism, a discovery set of roughly 98 patients (around 42 ophthalmopathy, about 57 stable hyperthyroidism) was enrolled. TCR beta repertoire signatures were used to distinguish Graves' ophthalmopathy from Graves' hyperthyroidism and to predict progression to ophthalmopathy.

Beyond this particular receptor, the publication reports: Sample size was not predetermined statistically, and investigators were not blinded to group allocation. Most of the expanded thyroid clonotypes with a frequency above 0.001 were also detected in blood, and it was suggested that the thyroid immune response may be reflected by blood repertoires. In validation, the model predicted ophthalmopathy progression with roughly 68% sensitivity and roughly 72% specificity; some 13 predicted patients were CT-confirmed with GO in a median of about 6.2 months. In cross-validation, the 13-signature model distinguished ophthalmopathy from stable hyperthyroidism with just over 85% sensitivity and about 81% specificity, while in the test set the corresponding values were 80% and 75%.

This clonotype was detected a few times. Its antigen is unknown. No qualities accompany the bases; no much larger clone lies one base away. Patients with ophthalmopathy had moderately to severely active disease, with a Clinical Activity Score of 3 or more, a NOSPECS grade of 4 or more, and a disease duration of less than 3 months. Anyone with other autoimmune diseases, uncontrolled infections, pregnancy or lactation was excluded from the study. Diagnosis relied on clinical symptoms, serum thyroxine, TRAb, thyroid ultrasound and orbital computed tomography. Ficoll-Paque density gradient centrifugation was used to isolate PBMCs from about 9.4 ml of fresh peripheral blood. Total RNA was extracted with Trizol reagent and quality-checked on an Agilent 2100 Bioanalyzer. From a lookup of the germline V gene, CDR1 and CDR2 are SNHLY and FYNNEI. Between the V and J ends, shortened by 5 bases and 2 bases respectively, the junction contains 9 bases. Including the terminal cysteine and phenylalanine, the CDR3 comprises 13 residues. Solely the CDR3 DNA is kept, with 39 bases framed from the first base.

TCR beta CDR3 regions were amplified from RNA transcripts for repertoire sequencing. A first-round RT-PCR used HTBI primers with the Qiagen OneStep RT-PCR kit, followed by a second-round multiplex PCR, size selection and purification. Sequencing of the libraries was carried out on an Illumina HiSeq2000 in paired-end mode with 100 bp reads. As for how the authors treated the data: SOAPnuke was used to process the reads, removing any read that contained adapters or uncalled bases, had a mean Phred below 15, or lacked an exact match to the constant primer or identifier. COPE v1.2.5 was used to merge the high-quality paired reads. Each unique nucleotide sequence was treated as a clonotype, and MiTCR v1.1 was used to align the clonotypes to the IMGT TRB V, D and J references. The analysis was limited to V-J combinations with a frequency above 0.0001, which together covered just over 98% of the repertoires. For each V-J combination, a TCR clonal expansion and chaos score was defined as the ratio of F50 clonal expansion to chaos observed in the TCRdist matrix. Welch's t-statistics and random forest were used to reduce features to approximately 13 V-J combinations, which were fed into a naive Bayes classifier. The Morisita-Horn index was used to measure how similar the thyroid and blood repertoires were. TCRdb ran its own pipeline on the public reads, namely fastp trimming at Q25 and MiXCR clone calling, and kept in-frame beta chains. When rows share a CDR3 protein, they turn into one entry using the most common DNA and genes. The V and J calls come from TCRdb's annotation, not from the publication. Present in this sample are 240,000 or so distinct CDR3 sequences, 45% of which were seen just once. Of the sample, roughly 50% is held by the ten largest clones.

The chain employs TRBV2 and TRBJ2-5; TRBD1 is possibly the D segment (6 matching bases). This receptor was identified in an adult man with Graves' ophthalmopathy. The sequenced sample was peripheral blood. The CDR3 reads CASSRTAQETQYF. The base sequence is TGTGCCAGCAGTAGGACAGCGCAAGAGACCCAGTACTTC.